This passage covers 23 T cell receptor beta chains from one sample sequenced in a study of blood T cells in healthy people across ages. Primers used in a second PCR of about 7 to 12 cycles were a sample-barcoded 5' primer and a J-beta primer mix. TCRdb fed the 5' RACE reads into MiXCR, producing one record per CDR3 protein. The profile shows over 1.5 million distinct CDR3 sequences, around 50% of them singletons. The sample taken for sequencing was blood. The receptors here all came from a woman between 40 and 50 years old in good health.

This chain connects TRBV7-9 to TRBJ1-3, with a possible D match to TRBD1 (6 bases). The germline V gene has CDR1 SEHNR and CDR2 FQNEAQ (reference sequence). V lost 2 bases and J lost 4, with 15 bases in between. This CDR3 has 16 amino acids. CDR3 sequence (DNA): TGTGCCAGCAGCTTAAGCAGGGGCCGATCGGGAAACACCATATATTTT. Translating gives CASSLSRGRSGNTIYF.

The J gene is TRBJ1-5, the V gene TRBV13; TRBD1 agrees at 7 bases. Germline V CDR1 and CDR2: PRHDT, FYEKMQ (reference sequence). With 4 bases clipped from V and 1 base from J, the junction kept 7 bases outside the gene matches. This CDR3 contains 16 residues. CDR3 protein: CASSSGGTESNQPQHF. In DNA, the CDR3 is TGTGCCAGCAGCTCAGGAGGGACAGAAAGCAATCAGCCCCAGCATTTT.

The rearrangement joins TRBV9 to TRBJ1-2; tentative D call: TRBD1 (6 bases). Germline CDR1 SGDLS, CDR2 YYNGEE. The V end was cut by 4 bases, the J end by 6 bases, with 16 bases between. This CDR3 comprises 14 residues. The CDR3 spells CASSCDGGADGYTF. The CDR3 DNA sequence: TGTGCCAGCAGCTGCGATGGGGGGGCTGATGGCTACACCTTC.

The genes are TRBV7-8 and TRBJ2-7; 7 nucleotides match TRBD1. There are 13 residues in the CDR3. Looked up from germline, CDR1 is SGHVS and CDR2 is FQNEAQ. J lost 5 bases, V lost 5 bases, and 6 bases had no gene match. CDR3 in DNA: TGTGCCAGCAGCATAGGGACAGCGAACGAGCAGTACTTC. Translating it yields CASSIGTANEQYF.

The rearrangement joins TRBV10-3 to TRBJ1-2; possible D gene TRBD1, 5 bases. Germline V gene data show CDR1 as ENHRY and CDR2 as SYGVKD. This CDR3 has 12 residues. The CDR3 DNA reads TGTGTCACCATGGGGAGAGGGGATGGCTACACCTTC. As protein: CVTMGRGDGYTF.

The genes are TRBV6-1 and TRBJ1-6; TRBD1 matches at 8 bases. CDR1 MNHNS and CDR2 SASEGT come from the germline V gene. V trimming: 4 bases; J trimming: 10 bases; junction bases outside the gene matches: 6. This CDR3 is 14 amino acids long. The CDR3 DNA is TGTGCCAGCAGTGTCGTCAGGGGGCAGTCACCCCTCCACTTT. Its protein product is CASSVVRGQSPLHF.

The CDR3 nucleotides read TGCAGTGCTAGATTTAGCGGTACACCCACAGATACGCAGTATTTT. Translating it yields CSARFSGTPTDTQYF. The genes are TRBV20-1 and TRBJ2-3, with D possibly TRBD2 on 6 matching bases. Germline CDR1 and CDR2: DFQATT and SNEGSKA (reference sequence). Trimming left V 2 bases short and J 2 bases short, with 14 bases between. The CDR3 consists of 15 residues.

The rearrangement joins TRBV5-1 to TRBJ2-5; 8 bases align to TRBD1. The CDR3 consists of 17 residues. Germline V gene data show CDR1 as SGHRS and CDR2 as YFSETQ. Trimming at V came to 8 bases and at J to 4 bases, leaving 19 bases not matched to a gene. In nucleotides, the CDR3 is TGCGCCAGTCTCGGGGTGGAACGAGGACAGGGTGGAGAGACCCAGTACTTC. Amino acids: CASLGVERGQGGETQYF.

This clonotype was counted between two and nine times. The chain has TRBV29-1 and TRBJ2-5; 8 bases map to TRBD1. The CDR3 runs 19 residues. V was pared by 6 bases and J by 0 bases, with 21 bases of the junction left unmatched. Germline V CDR1 and CDR2: SQVTM, ANQGSEA. The chain's CDR3 is CSVGWIWNVRDRNQETQYF. The CDR3 region has the DNA TGCAGCGTCGGATGGATCTGGAATGTTAGGGACAGGAACCAAGAGACCCAGTACTTC.

The chain recombines TRBV4-3 with TRBJ2-3, with TRBD1 identical over 8 bases. The CDR3 contains 18 residues. After removal of 0 bases from V and 3 bases from J, the junction contained 11 bases not matched to a gene. Looked up from germline, CDR1 is LGHNA and CDR2 is YSLEER. CDR3 nucleotide sequence: TGCGCCAGCAGCCAAGAACTCATGCGGACAGGGTTGACAGATACGCAGTATTTT. Protein product: CASSQELMRTGLTDTQYF.

This clonotype was detected only a few times. The rearrangement uses TRBV20-1 and TRBJ2-1, with TRBD1 as a possible D gene (6 bases). V was cut by 0 bases and J by 9 bases, with 18 bases left in between. There are 15 residues in the CDR3. Per germline, CDR1 DFQATT and CDR2 SNEGSKA (reference sequence). Here the CDR3 DNA reads TGCAGTGCTAGAGATATGCAGGGGAAAATGACTGAGCAGTTCTTC. Its protein is CSARDMQGKMTEQFF.

V is TRBV25-1 and J is TRBJ1-1, with 9 bases that match TRBD1. This CDR3 is 15 amino acids long. After removal of 4 bases from V and 0 bases from J, the junction contained 3 bases not matched to a gene. CDR1 is MGHDK, CDR2 SYGVNS, per germline. CDR3 amino acids: CASSGGTGMNTEAFF. CDR3 bases: TGTGCCAGCAGTGGGGGGACAGGGATGAACACTGAAGCTTTCTTT.

This clonotype came up a few times. The chain combines TRBV6-2 or TRBV6-3 with TRBJ2-1; 8 bases are shared with TRBD1. V was pared by 4 bases and J by 5 bases, with 7 bases of the junction left unmatched. Looked up from germline, CDR1 is MNHEY and CDR2 is SVGEGT. The CDR3 length is 15 residues. The CDR3 DNA reads as TGTGCCAGCAGTTCCCAGGGGGCGCCCGACAATGAGCAGTTCTTC. Translation: CASSSQGAPDNEQFF.

The chain carries TRBV27 and TRBJ2-1; no clear D gene. The CDR3 is made up of 15 amino acids. The V gene lost 2 bases and the J gene lost 0 bases, with 8 bases spanning the gap. From germline, CDR1 is MNHEY and CDR2 SMNVEV (reference sequence). The CDR3 here is CASSLASVSYNEQFF. The CDR3 region has the DNA TGTGCCAGCAGTTTAGCTTCGGTCTCCTACAATGAGCAGTTCTTC.

Many counts were recorded for this clonotype. The chain is built from TRBV7-2 and TRBJ2-7; maybe TRBD1 (5 bases). V lost 4 bases, J lost 1 base, and 8 bases lay in between. The CDR3 runs 13 residues. Germline assignment: CDR1 SGHTA and CDR2 FQGNSA. CDR3 residues: CASSSRQSYEQYF. The CDR3 DNA follows: TGTGCCAGCAGCTCCCGACAGTCCTACGAGCAGTACTTC.

This clonotype was picked up a small number of times. The rearrangement uses TRBV29-1 and TRBJ2-3, with no clear D. Germline V gives CDR1 SQVTM, CDR2 ANQGSEA. Between the trimmed V and J ends, which lost 3 bases and 2 bases, there was a span of 6 bases. The CDR3 has 12 amino acids. CDR3 residues: CSVESNTDTQYF. The CDR3 DNA reads TGCAGCGTTGAGTCGAACACAGATACGCAGTATTTT.

This clonotype came up a few times. The chain uses TRBV29-1 and TRBJ2-1, with D tentatively TRBD1 or TRBD2 (6 bases each). Germline V gene data show CDR1 as SQVTM and CDR2 as ANQGSEA. Deletions cut 0 bases from V and 4 bases from J, with 13 bases between. The CDR3 spans 15 residues. The CDR3 DNA reads as TGCAGCGTTGAAGAGGGGAGGACAGTATACAATGAGCAGTTCTTC. Amino acids: CSVEEGRTVYNEQFF.

The J gene is TRBJ2-3, the V gene TRBV20-1, with 12 positions matching TRBD2. The CDR3 has 12 amino acids. Trimming cost V 5 bases and J 10 bases; bases outside gene matches: 4. Per the germline V gene, CDR1 is DFQATT and CDR2 is SNEGSKA (reference sequence). CDR3 protein: CSALTSGGAQYF. CDR3 DNA sequence: TGCAGTGCTCTGACTAGCGGGGGTGCGCAGTATTTT.

CDR3 protein: CASSQGGSSNQPQHF. As DNA, the CDR3 is TGTGCCAGCAGCCAAGGCGGAAGTAGCAATCAGCCCCAGCATTTT. The V gene is TRBV4-2, the J gene TRBJ1-5; no clear D gene. This CDR3 is 15 amino acids long. V was pared by 1 base and J by 0 bases, with 7 bases between. CDR1 is LGHNA, CDR2 YNFKEQ, per germline.

Comments on this clonotype: An end of the junction does not agree with germline; a read error may underlie this. V and J are TRBV15 and TRBJ2-4; no clear D gene. Germline lookup yields CDR1 LNHNV and CDR2 YYDKDF (reference sequence). The CDR3 spans 15 residues. The CDR3 nucleotides are TGTGCCACCAGCGGGCATCAGGTAGCCGAAAACATTCAGTACTTC. Translating gives CATSGHQVAENIQYF.

The chain couples TRBV5-1 to TRBJ2-3; D ambiguous. V lost 2 bases and J lost 2, with 9 bases in between. Germline lookup yields CDR1 SGHRS and CDR2 YFSETQ. The CDR3 contains 14 residues. CDR3 DNA: TGCGCCAGCAGCTTTAGGGTTTCCACAGATACGCAGTATTTT. It specifies CASSFRVSTDTQYF.

The chain carries TRBV27 and TRBJ2-4; 10 bases agree with TRBD2. TRBJ2-7 matches the DNA end more closely, so the J call is doubtful. The CDR3 totals 17 residues. Germline V gene data show CDR1 as MNHEY and CDR2 as SMNVEV (reference sequence). The CDR3 reads CASSPRTSGETSGEQYF. CDR3 sequence (DNA): TGTGCCAGCAGTCCCCGGACTAGCGGCGAAACCTCAGGCGAGCAGTACTTC.

The rearrangement links TRBV27 to TRBJ2-7; the D gene is possibly TRBD2 (5 bases). Germline V CDR1 and CDR2: MNHEY, SMNVEV (reference sequence). CDR3 size: 12 residues. Trimming removed 6 bases at V and 3 bases at J, with 9 bases between. CDR3 nucleotide sequence: TGTGCCAGCAGGAGGGATCACTACGAGCAGTACTTC. Protein sequence: CASRRDHYEQYF.